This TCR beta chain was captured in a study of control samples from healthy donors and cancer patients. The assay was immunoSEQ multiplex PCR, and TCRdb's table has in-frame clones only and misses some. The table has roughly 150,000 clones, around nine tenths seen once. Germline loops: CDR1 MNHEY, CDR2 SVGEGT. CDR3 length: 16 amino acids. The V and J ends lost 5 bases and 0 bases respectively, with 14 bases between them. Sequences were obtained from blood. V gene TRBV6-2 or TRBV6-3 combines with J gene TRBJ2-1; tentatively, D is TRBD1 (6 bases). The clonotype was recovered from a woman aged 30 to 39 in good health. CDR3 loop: CASSARTGSSYNEQFF. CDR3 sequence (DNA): TGTGCCAGCAGTGCTCGAACAGGGAGCTCCTACAATGAGCAGTTCTTC.